These T cell receptor beta chains were read from a single sample in a study of T cells after yellow fever vaccination. TCRdb re-called the 5' RACE reads through MiXCR, storing one row per CDR3 protein. The profile shows 620,000 or so distinct CDR3 sequences, about 17% of them singletons. Sequencing used PBMCs, obtained 5 days after the first yellow fever vaccination. The source is a man between 18 and 35 years old who received the YFV17D yellow fever vaccine. CDR3s include the opening cysteine and the closing phenylalanine or tryptophan. The D gene is left open where the match is weak. Size is stated for part of the rows, as once, few or many counts, or as a class when the clone is expanded.

>NA|TRBJ1-5|TRBV19|NA
CASTAPTGYSNQPQHF
TGTGCCAGTACCGCCCCAACGGGTTATAGCAATCAGCCCCAGCATTTT
>few|TRBJ2-3|TRBV20-1|NA
CSGRLATGDTQYF
TGCAGTGGAAGGCTGGCTACGGGAGATACGCAGTATTTT
>few|TRBJ1-1|TRBV3-1|NA
CASSQEGTGNTEAFF
TGTGCCAGCAGCCAAGAGGGTACGGGGAACACTGAAGCTTTCTTT
>NA|TRBJ1-2|TRBV7-9|NA
CASSLRPGSFTF
TGTGCCAGCAGCTTAAGGCCAGGGTCATTCACCTTC
>few|TRBJ2-1|TRBV12-3/TRBV12-4|TRBD2
CASSFGTSVTNEQFF
TGTGCCAGCAGTTTCGGGACTAGCGTGACCAATGAGCAGTTCTTC
>few|TRBJ2-1|TRBV4-3|TRBD2
CASSQGPRGGEQFF
TGCGCCAGCAGCCAAGGGCCCCGGGGGGGTGAGCAGTTCTTC
>NA|TRBJ2-2|TRBV2|TRBD2
CASSESLAGGNTGELFF
TGTGCCAGCAGTGAATCTCTAGCGGGGGGGAACACCGGGGAGCTGTTTTTT
>few|TRBJ1-2|TRBV7-2|NA
CASSPGRYGYTF
TGTGCCAGCAGCCCTGGAAGGTATGGCTACACCTTC
>NA|TRBJ2-1|TRBV24-1|NA
CATSSQGQGSYNEQFF
TGTGCCACCAGTTCTCAGGGGCAGGGATCCTACAATGAGCAGTTCTTC
>few|TRBJ2-2|TRBV3-1|NA
CASSQGGTWTGELFF
TGTGCCAGCAGCCAAGGGGGCACTTGGACCGGGGAGCTGTTTTTT
>NA|TRBJ2-1|TRBV18|TRBD1
CASSPPDRGLGNEQFF
TGTGCCAGCTCACCACCGGACAGGGGGCTCGGCAATGAGCAGTTCTTC
>few|TRBJ2-1|TRBV12-3/TRBV12-4|TRBD2
CASSLALAGAAEQFF
TGTGCCAGCAGTTTGGCACTAGCGGGGGCAGCTGAGCAGTTCTTC
>many|TRBJ2-1|TRBV7-2|NA
CASSQGGGLPEQFF
TGTGCCAGCAGCCAGGGGGGGGGGCTCCCTGAGCAGTTCTTC
>NA|TRBJ2-1|TRBV7-2|TRBD1
CASSRQGTYSYNEQFF
TGTGCCAGCAGCCGACAGGGAACCTACTCCTACAATGAGCAGTTCTTC